These T cell receptor beta chains were read from a single sample in a study of early T cells in non-severe SARS-CoV-2 infection. TCRdb itself ran the 5' RACE reads through MiXCR, one entry per CDR3 protein. This table holds roughly 62,000 distinct CDR3 sequences, more than 7.5% found once. The specimen sequenced was whole blood. The receptors stem from an adult who was a healthcare worker with PCR-confirmed SARS-CoV-2 infection or an uninfected control (not recorded which). Both conserved end residues are part of each CDR3. D genes are given only for firm matches. Size values are once, few and many counts, or a class for expanded clones, and some rows have none.

clone_size d_call j_call v_call cdr3_aa cdr3_nt
many TRBD1 TRBJ1-1 TRBV10-1 CASSESTGGDTEAFF TGCGCCAGCAGTGAGTCTACAGGGGGGGACACTGAAGCTTTCTTT
- TRBD1 TRBJ2-5 TRBV6-2/TRBV6-3 CASSYSTGVETQYF TGTGCCAGCAGTTACTCTACAGGGGTAGAGACCCAGTACTTC
few - TRBJ2-3 TRBV3-1 CASSPRLASTDTQYF TGTGCCAGCAGCCCCAGGCTAGCGAGCACAGATACGCAGTATTTT
many TRBD1 TRBJ1-2 TRBV6-1 CASSEMLGTVYGYTF TGTGCCAGCAGTGAAATGTTAGGGACAGTCTATGGCTACACCTTC
few TRBD2 TRBJ2-5 TRBV7-2 CASSATSGRSWETQYF TGTGCCAGCAGCGCGACTAGCGGGAGATCTTGGGAGACCCAGTACTTC
once - TRBJ2-2 TRBV12-3/TRBV12-4 CASTTPWGRNTGVLFF TGTGCCAGCACCACCCCATGGGGGAGGAACACCGGGGTGCTGTTTTTT
few - TRBJ2-2 TRBV24-1 CATSELADTGELFF TGTGCCACCAGTGAACTAGCTGACACCGGGGAGCTGTTTTTT
few - TRBJ1-1 TRBV3-1 CASSRNLRTDHEAFF TGTGCCAGCAGTCGAAACCTCCGTACAGACCATGAAGCTTTCTTT
many - TRBJ1-1 TRBV18 CASSPLNLRAKVGTEAFF TGTGCCAGCTCACCACTGAATTTACGGGCCAAGGTAGGGACTGAAGCTTTCTTT
few TRBD1 TRBJ2-2 TRBV20-1 CSAVNRGKRDTGELFF TGCAGTGCTGTTAACAGGGGGAAGAGGGACACCGGGGAGCTGTTTTTT
- - TRBJ2-4 TRBV20-1 CSARDRRRLNIQYF TGCAGTGCTAGAGATCGGAGGCGATTAAACATTCAGTACTTC
few TRBD1 TRBJ2-2 TRBV5-1 CASSGTVGAGELFF TGCGCCAGCAGTGGGACAGTAGGGGCCGGGGAGCTGTTTTTT
many - TRBJ1-2 TRBV7-6 CASSLGGQGSAGYTF TGTGCCAGCAGCTTAGGCGGGCAGGGTTCGGCCGGCTACACCTTC
few TRBD1 TRBJ2-7 TRBV4-1 CASSQPTGGIYEQYF TGCGCCAGCAGCCAGCCGACAGGGGGCATCTACGAGCAGTACTTC
many - TRBJ1-2 TRBV12-2 CASRLAMSHPRGYGYTF TGTGCAAGTCGCTTAGCGATGTCACATCCCAGGGGCTATGGCTACACCTTC
few - TRBJ2-7 TRBV27 CASSSGERLYEQYF TGTGCCAGCAGTTCCGGGGAGAGGCTCTACGAGCAGTACTTC
many - TRBJ1-5 TRBV28 CASGLARGEESNQPQHF TGTGCCAGTGGATTAGCGCGGGGGGAGGAAAGCAATCAGCCCCAGCATTTT
medium-sized - TRBJ1-1 TRBV11-2 CASGRMNTEAFF TGTGCCAGCGGCAGAATGAACACTGAAGCTTTCTTT
- TRBD1 TRBJ2-6 TRBV2 CASSQTGGTSAGANVLTF TGTGCCAGCAGTCAAACAGGGGGAACATCGGCCGGGGCCAACGTCCTGACTTTC
- - TRBJ2-3 TRBV5-5 CASSRQTDTQYF TGTGCCAGCAGTCGACAAACCGATACGCAGTATTTT
- - TRBJ2-1 TRBV2 CASSEVENEQFF TGTGCCAGCAGTGAAGTAGAGAATGAGCAGTTCTTC
many - TRBJ2-1 TRBV2 CASSAGSSYNEQFF TGTGCCAGCAGTGCAGGGAGCTCCTACAATGAGCAGTTCTTC
few - TRBJ2-3 TRBV19 CASLPAGGDTQYF TGTGCCAGTTTACCCGCGGGCGGCGATACGCAGTATTTT
- TRBD2 TRBJ2-5 TRBV7-6 CASSSGTSGRQTQYF TGTGCCAGCAGCTCCGGGACTAGCGGGAGACAGACCCAGTACTTC
many - TRBJ2-7 TRBV5-1 CASSLAAPIASRRPYEQYF TGCGCCAGCAGCTTGGCCGCTCCGATAGCTAGCCGGAGGCCCTACGAGCAGTACTTC
many TRBD2 TRBJ2-7 TRBV19 CASSIKRTSGTYEQYF TGTGCCAGTAGTATAAAGCGTACTAGCGGAACCTACGAGCAGTACTTC
many - TRBJ1-5 TRBV3-1 CASSTGRVGNQPQHF TGTGCCAGCAGCACAGGGAGAGTCGGCAATCAGCCCCAGCATTTT
few - TRBJ2-4 TRBV28 CASSMLKETKNIQYF TGTGCCAGCAGTATGTTAAAGGAGACCAAAAACATTCAGTACTTC